A selection of T cell receptor beta chains follows, all from one sample in a study of identical twins. TCRdb used MiXCR to reprocess the 5' RACE reads, holding one entry per CDR3 protein. Here the sample spans some 710,000 distinct CDR3 sequences, 6.1% being singletons. The sample taken for sequencing was naive T cells sorted from blood. The receptor source for this set is a man aged 18 to 30 in good health. CDR3s include the opening cysteine and the closing phenylalanine or tryptophan. The D gene is left open where the match is weak. The size entry is marked missing in some rows and otherwise reads once, few, many or a size class.

j_call	clone_size	v_call	d_call	cdr3_nt	cdr3_aa
TRBJ1-3	many	TRBV29-1	.	TGCAGCGTTTCAGAAGGGAATGAGAACACCATATATTTT	CSVSEGNENTIYF
TRBJ1-2	.	TRBV7-2	.	TGTGCCAGCAGCTTCAGGGGATTTTCTGGCTACACCTTC	CASSFRGFSGYTF
TRBJ1-5	.	TRBV20-1	TRBD1	TGCAGTGCAGCAGATCCGGGACAGGGGAGACAGCCCCAGCATTTT	CSAADPGQGRQPQHF
TRBJ2-3	.	TRBV15	.	TGTGCCACCAGCAGAGACGGTAACAGGGGCACAGATACGCAGTATTTT	CATSRDGNRGTDTQYF
TRBJ2-1	.	TRBV20-1	TRBD2	TGCAGTGCTAGTACTCCTTACGCGGGAGGGGGGAAGATGGATGAGCAGTTCTTC	CSASTPYAGGGKMDEQFF
TRBJ2-7	.	TRBV7-2	.	TGTGCCAGCAGCTTAAAGGGTCCCGAGCAGTACTTC	CASSLKGPEQYF
TRBJ2-2	few	TRBV15	.	TGTGCCACCAGCAGAGAAGGGGCGGCCGGGGAGCTGTTTTTT	CATSREGAAGELFF
TRBJ2-3	many	TRBV12-3/TRBV12-4	.	TGTGCCAGCAGTCGCCGGTCAGGGAGCACAGATACGCAGTATTTT	CASSRRSGSTDTQYF
TRBJ2-7	many	TRBV28	TRBD1	TGTGCCAGCAGTTTATCTCGGACAGGGAGTAGCGAGCAGTACTTC	CASSLSRTGSSEQYF
TRBJ1-1	few	TRBV6-6	.	TGTGCCAGCAGCCCAGTGGACACTGAAGCTTTCTTT	CASSPVDTEAFF
TRBJ1-4	.	TRBV4-3	.	TGCGCCAGCAGCCAATTCCTATCTGCAACTAATGAAAAACTGTTTTTT	CASSQFLSATNEKLFF
TRBJ1-2	.	TRBV30	.	TGTGCCGGGGGGGGGCCGGCTAACTATGGCTACACCTTC	CAGGGPANYGYTF
TRBJ2-1	few	TRBV12-3/TRBV12-4	TRBD2	TGTGCCAGCAGATCTCCTAGCGGGAGGGCCAGGGAGCAGTTCTTC	CASRSPSGRAREQFF
TRBJ2-5	.	TRBV29-1	.	TGCAGCGTTGAAGGAAGGTTTCTAGAGACCCAGTACTTC	CSVEGRFLETQYF
TRBJ1-5	many	TRBV15	.	TGTGCCACCTCCATTTACAGGATTCCTCAGCCCCAGCATTTT	CATSIYRIPQPQHF
TRBJ2-3	many	TRBV5-1	.	TGCGCCAGCAGCCCAACACCATCACTTAATACGCAGTATTTT	CASSPTPSLNTQYF
TRBJ2-3	few	TRBV4-2	TRBD2	TGTGCCAGCAGCCAAGAACTAGCGGGAGGCAGAGATACGCAGTATTTT	CASSQELAGGRDTQYF
TRBJ2-5	.	TRBV20-1	.	TGCAGTGCTACGAGGGGGGGGGAGACCCAGTACTTC	CSATRGGETQYF
TRBJ2-1	many	TRBV12-3/TRBV12-4	TRBD2	TGTGCCAGCAGTTTAGCAGAGTGGGAGGGATCTAATGAGCAGTTCTTC	CASSLAEWEGSNEQFF
TRBJ1-3	many	TRBV19	.	TGTGCCAGTACTGGAAACACCATATATTTT	CASTGNTIYF
TRBJ2-1	many	TRBV4-3	TRBD2	TGCGCCAGCAGCCAAGATGGGACTAGCGGGAGGGACTCCTACAATGAGCAGTTCTTC	CASSQDGTSGRDSYNEQFF
TRBJ2-7	many	TRBV27	TRBD2	TGTGCCAGCAGCCCCAGCGGGACCCATCACGAGCAGTACTTC	CASSPSGTHHEQYF
TRBJ2-7	.	TRBV6-2/TRBV6-3	TRBD2	TGTGCCAGCAAACCCGGGACTAGCGAGAGGGGCGAGCAGTACTTC	CASKPGTSERGEQYF
TRBJ1-1	.	TRBV10-3	.	TGTGCCATCAGTACAGGGTTGATGAACACTGAAGCTTTCTTT	CAISTGLMNTEAFF
TRBJ2-1	few	TRBV20-1	TRBD2	TGCAGTGCCATCTCAACTAGCGGGGGGTACCCATACAATGAGCAGTTCTTC	CSAISTSGGYPYNEQFF
TRBJ2-2	.	TRBV3-1	.	TGTGCCAGCAGCCAACGACGACAGGGAGGTGGGGAGCTGTTTTTT	CASSQRRQGGGELFF
TRBJ1-3	.	TRBV5-6	.	TGTGCCAGCAGCTCGGGAGAAGCTGGAAACACCATATATTTT	CASSSGEAGNTIYF
TRBJ1-5	many	TRBV24-1	.	TGTGCCACCAGTGCCAGGGACTATAGCAATCAGCCCCAGCATTTT	CATSARDYSNQPQHF
TRBJ2-5	few	TRBV24-1	.	TGTGCCACCAGTGATCCAGGAGAACAAGAGACCCAGTACTTC	CATSDPGEQETQYF
TRBJ2-1	many	TRBV4-2	TRBD2	TGTGCCAGCAGCCCGGCACCCGGGACTAGTACCGCCTATGAGCAGTTCTTC	CASSPAPGTSTAYEQFF
TRBJ2-3	few	TRBV6-4	.	TGTGCCAGCAATGGGACCGAAAGGGATACGCAGTATTTT	CASNGTERDTQYF
TRBJ2-6	.	TRBV24-1	.	TGTGCCACCAGTGTGGCCGGGGCCAACGTCCTGACTTTC	CATSVAGANVLTF
TRBJ2-2	many	TRBV20-1	.	TGCAGTGCTAGAGACAGAACTAAGAACACCGGGGAGCTGTTTTTT	CSARDRTKNTGELFF
TRBJ2-5	many	TRBV7-9	.	TGTGCCAGCAGCTTAGTTCTAGCCCAAGAGACCCAGTACTTC	CASSLVLAQETQYF